This is a list of T cell receptor beta chains from one sample in a study of shared clonotypes between healthy human individuals. Assay: immunoSEQ multiplex PCR; the TCRdb copy retains only in-frame clones and omits some. There are some 2,400,000 clones in the sample; approximately 94% occur only once, and roughly 0.13% lies in the top ten. The sample consisted of naive CD4+ T cells sorted from blood. These receptors were taken from a young man in good health. The CDR3 runs from the conserved cysteine through the conserved F or W. A D gene is named only where the DNA matches it firmly. Size is stated for part of the rows, as once, few or many counts, or as a class when the clone is expanded.

d_gene | abundance | j_gene | v_gene | CDR3nt | CDR3aa
TRBD1 | . | TRBJ2-5 | TRBV5-1 | TGCGCCAGCAGCTTGGCCGGACAGGCGAAAGAGACCCAGTACTTC | CASSLAGQAKETQYF
TRBD1 | . | TRBJ1-1 | TRBV5-1 | TGCGCCAGCAGATCTGCGGGACAGAGCGTCGAAGCTTTCTTT | CASRSAGQSVEAFF
TRBD2 | . | TRBJ2-5 | TRBV4-1 | TGCGCCAGCAGTTCCGGCACTAGCGGGGGCGTTGAGACCCAGTACTTC | CASSSGTSGGVETQYF
. | . | TRBJ2-2 | TRBV11-3 | TGTGCCAGCAGCTTAGGAGAGAACACCGGGGAGCTGTTTTTT | CASSLGENTGELFF
TRBD2 | . | TRBJ2-1 | TRBV11-2 | TGTGCCAGCAGCTTAGGAGGTACTAGCGGGAGGTCCACCACGGATGAGCAGTTCTTC | CASSLGGTSGRSTTDEQFF
. | . | TRBJ1-2 | TRBV6-5 | TGTGCCGCTAGGGCCGAGAAGTTGGTTGGCTACACCTTC | CAARAEKLVGYTF
. | . | TRBJ2-6 | TRBV11-2 | TGTGCCAGCAGCTCTCGAGGGGCTGGGGCCAACGTCCTGACTTTC | CASSSRGAGANVLTF
TRBD1 | . | TRBJ1-1 | TRBV5-1 | TGCGCCAGCAGCGGCCGGGACAGTGGTACTGAAGCTTTCTTT | CASSGRDSGTEAFF
. | . | TRBJ2-1 | TRBV4-1 | TGCGCCAGCAGCCTAGGGACCTTAAGCTCCTACAATGAGCAGTTCTTC | CASSLGTLSSYNEQFF
TRBD1 | . | TRBJ1-2 | TRBV5-1 | TGCGCCAGCAGTCTTTTACAGGGGGCGAACTATGGCTACACCTTC | CASSLLQGANYGYTF
. | . | TRBJ2-3 | TRBV9 | TGTGCCAGCAGCCAACTCACAGATACGCAGTATTTT | CASSQLTDTQYF
TRBD2 | . | TRBJ2-7 | TRBV5-1 | TGCGCCAGCAGCTCAACCGGGACTACCGAGCAGTACTTC | CASSSTGTTEQYF
. | . | TRBJ2-3 | TRBV29-1 | TGCAGCGTTCGCCATGGGGAGGCGCAGTATTTT | CSVRHGEAQYF
TRBD1 | . | TRBJ2-4 | TRBV19 | TGTGCCAGTAGCGGGACAGACCTAGCCAAAAACATTCAGTACTTC | CASSGTDLAKNIQYF
. | . | TRBJ2-7 | TRBV18 | TGTGCCAGCTCACCGGGCGGCGGTTCCTACGAGCAGTACTTC | CASSPGGGSYEQYF
. | once | TRBJ2-4 | TRBV10-3 | TGTGCCATCAGTGAGTCAAGCAGGGCGGACATTCAGTACTTC | CAISESSRADIQYF
. | . | TRBJ1-4 | TRBV6-1 | TGTGCCAGCAGTGAACGGCCTCCTCGAAGTAATAATGAAAAACTGTTTTTT | CASSERPPRSNNEKLFF
. | . | TRBJ2-6 | TRBV19 | TGTGCCAGTAGTCCCACAAAGACAAATCAAAGTCGGGCCAACGTCCTGACTTTC | CASSPTKTNQSRANVLTF
. | . | TRBJ2-7 | TRBV30 | TGTGCCTGGAGTGTAAACACCTACGAGCAGTACTTC | CAWSVNTYEQYF
. | . | TRBJ1-5 | TRBV4-1 | TGCGCCAGCAGCCAAGAGTCCGGACCCCTACACCAGCCCCAGCATTTT | CASSQESGPLHQPQHF
. | . | TRBJ2-2 | TRBV19 | TGTGCCAGTAGTCCCCTCACTTCGGCCGTAAACACCGGGGAGCTGTTTTTT | CASSPLTSAVNTGELFF
. | . | TRBJ2-4 | TRBV25-1 | TGTGCCAGCAGTGAATATGCAGGGGACGGGAACATTCAGTACTTC | CASSEYAGDGNIQYF
. | . | TRBJ2-7 | TRBV5-1 | TGCGCCAGCAGCTGGGGGGCCGGGACACAATACGAGCAGTACTTC | CASSWGAGTQYEQYF
. | . | TRBJ1-3 | TRBV5-4 | TGTGCCAGCAGCGCCGGGACATCCCGCATGACTGGAAACACCATATATTTT | CASSAGTSRMTGNTIYF
. | . | TRBJ2-7 | TRBV4-1 | TGCGCCAGCAGCCAAGAAGGGCAGGGGCGTCCCTACGAGCAGTACTTC | CASSQEGQGRPYEQYF
. | . | TRBJ2-3 | TRBV4-1 | TGCGCCAGCAGCCTTATTAGGAGCGGAGATACGCAGTATTTT | CASSLIRSGDTQYF
TRBD1 | . | TRBJ2-7 | TRBV18 | TGTGCCAGCTCACCCGGACAGGGGTCCTACGAGCAGTACTTC | CASSPGQGSYEQYF
TRBD1 | . | TRBJ2-4 | TRBV18 | TGTGCCAGCTCAGGACAGGTAGCCAAAAACATTCAGTACTTC | CASSGQVAKNIQYF
. | . | TRBJ2-2 | TRBV29-1 | TGCAGCGTTGTGCGGGTTACCGGGGAGCTGTTTTTT | CSVVRVTGELFF
TRBD1 | . | TRBJ2-7 | TRBV5-1 | TGCGCCAGCAGCCCAGCGACAGGGGGCAACGAGCAGTACTTC | CASSPATGGNEQYF
. | . | TRBJ2-4 | TRBV28 | TGTGCCAGCAGTTTCGGCAGGGGCCCGGACATTCAGTACTTC | CASSFGRGPDIQYF
. | . | TRBJ2-7 | TRBV11-2 | TGTGCCAGCAGCTTCGTGGGGGCAAGTTACGAGCAGTACTTC | CASSFVGASYEQYF
. | . | TRBJ1-4 | TRBV6-5 | TGTGCCAGCAGTTACTCGGGGACCAGGACTAATGAAAAACTGTTTTTT | CASSYSGTRTNEKLFF
TRBD1 | . | TRBJ1-5 | TRBV4-1 | TGCGCCAGCAGCCAGGGGGACAGTAACGCCTATAGCAATCAGCCCCAGCATTTT | CASSQGDSNAYSNQPQHF
TRBD2 | once | TRBJ2-2 | TRBV19 | TGTGCCAGCAATTCCCCGGGACTAGCGACCGCCGGGGAGCTGTTTTTT | CASNSPGLATAGELFF
TRBD1 | . | TRBJ1-5 | TRBV30 | TGTGCCTGGAACAGGGGAAATCAGCCCCAGCATTTT | CAWNRGNQPQHF
. | . | TRBJ2-3 | TRBV5-4 | TGTGCCAGCAGCCAGGGTGACCGCACAGATACGCAGTATTTT | CASSQGDRTDTQYF
TRBD1 | . | TRBJ2-5 | TRBV7-9 | TGTGCCAGCAGCTTAATCCAGACAGGGATGTTCCAAGAGACCCAGTACTTC | CASSLIQTGMFQETQYF
. | . | TRBJ1-6 | TRBV7-9 | TGTGCCAGCAGCTTAGCGCGGGGGCCTGATTTTTCACCCCTCCACTTT | CASSLARGPDFSPLHF
. | . | TRBJ2-3 | TRBV30 | TGTGCCTCTAGTGGGTGGGGAGTCACAGATACGCAGTATTTT | CASSGWGVTDTQYF
. | . | TRBJ1-2 | TRBV6-5 | TGTGCCAGCAGTTTTGCGTCAATGAGTCCGGGCTATGGCTACACCTTC | CASSFASMSPGYGYTF
. | . | TRBJ2-7 | TRBV10-1 | TGCGCCAGCAGTGAGTCGGGTATCGGCACTTACGAGCAGTACTTC | CASSESGIGTYEQYF
. | once | TRBJ1-1 | TRBV5-1 | TGCGCCAGCAGCTTGGCCCCAACGGGGGCGCGGGGCGAAGCTTTCTTT | CASSLAPTGARGEAFF
TRBD1 | . | TRBJ2-3 | TRBV6-1 | TGTGCCAGCAGTTCCGGGACAGATACAGATACGCAGTATTTT | CASSSGTDTDTQYF
TRBD1 | . | TRBJ2-3 | TRBV7-2 | TGTGCCAGCAGCTACGGGGACAGCCTCACAGATACGCAGTATTTT | CASSYGDSLTDTQYF
. | few | TRBJ2-7 | TRBV25-1 | TGTGCCAGCAGACCAACAGGGCTTTCCTACGAGCAGTACTTC | CASRPTGLSYEQYF
. | . | TRBJ2-1 | TRBV4-2 | TGTGCCAGCAGCCAAGCCCATGAGCAGTTCTTC | CASSQAHEQFF
. | . | TRBJ2-7 | TRBV6-6 | TGTGCCAGCAGTTACTCCGTCTCCTACGAGCAGTACTTC | CASSYSVSYEQYF
. | . | TRBJ1-1 | TRBV5-4 | TGTGCCAGCAGCTTGTGGGGTCCGGGCGAATCGATGGCTTTCTTT | CASSLWGPGESMAFF
TRBD2 | . | TRBJ2-7 | TRBV4-3 | TGCGCCAGCAGCCATTCCCGAGGCCGGAGCGGGAGGGATGACGAGCAGTACTTC | CASSHSRGRSGRDDEQYF
TRBD1 | . | TRBJ1-6 | TRBV19 | TGTGCCACCCACGGACAGGGGAGGGGACCCCTCCACTTT | CATHGQGRGPLHF